The next 16 T cell receptor beta chains were all read from a single sample in a study of identifying expanded T cells in peripheral blood. The table came from immunoSEQ multiplex PCR; TCRdb's copy has only in-frame clones and leaves some out. Among about 100,000 clones, over 70% were seen once, and the ten largest hold more than 5.5%. Specimen: blood. These receptors were collected from a person aged 18-70 years in good health.

The chain recombines TRBV2 with TRBJ2-5; no definite D call. V gave up 6 bases and J gave up 2 bases, with 19 bases separating them. Germline V lookup: CDR1 SNHLY, CDR2 FYNNEI. The CDR3 is 16 residues long. The CDR3 region is CASSPIIGVFQETQYF. The CDR3 DNA reads TGTGCCAGCAGCCCGATTATCGGAGTGTTTCAAGAGACCCAGTACTTC.

V gene TRBV14 combines with J gene TRBJ2-5; weak D call: TRBD2 (5 bases). Trimming left V 1 base short and J 4 bases short, with 13 bases between. This CDR3 is built from 15 residues. Germline CDR1 SGHDN, CDR2 FVKESK. The CDR3 spells CASSQGYGVRETQYF. In DNA, the CDR3 is TGTGCCAGCAGCCAAGGGTACGGGGTCCGAGAGACCCAGTACTTC.

The rearrangement links TRBV7-8 to TRBJ2-7, with D possibly being TRBD1 (5 bases). V was pared by 5 bases and J by 3 bases, with 20 bases between. Germline values: CDR1 SGHVS, CDR2 FQNEAQ. The CDR3 totals 16 residues. The CDR3 loop is CASSPNRIVVGYEQYF. The CDR3, as DNA: TGTGCCAGCAGCCCGAACAGGATAGTAGTCGGCTACGAGCAGTACTTC.

J is TRBJ2-1 and V is TRBV6-6; the match to TRBD2 covers 9 bases. In germline, CDR1 is MNHNY, CDR2 SVGAGI (reference sequence). CDR3 length equals 14 residues. The ends lost 6 bases at V and 4 bases at J; junction bases unmatched: 4. In nucleotides, the CDR3 is TGTGCCAGCAGCACGCTAGCGGGGTACAATGAGCAGTTCTTC. Translated, it gives CASSTLAGYNEQFF.

The CDR3 sequence is CASSKARQLLQGSYEQYF. For the CDR3, the DNA is TGTGCCAGCAGCAAAGCCCGACAACTATTACAGGGTTCCTACGAGCAGTACTTC. This sequence joins TRBV21-1 and TRBJ2-7; the table calls TRBD1, which could not be checked here. TRBV21-1 is a pseudogene. CDR3 size: 18 residues.

This clone was seen more than once but under ten times. The same CDR3 arises from other DNA sequences in this sample as well. The rearrangement links TRBV30 to TRBJ1-1; a weak D match, TRBD1 (6 bases). CDR1 is GTSNPN, CDR2 SVGIG, per germline (reference sequence). CDR3 length equals 14 residues. V lost 0 bases and J lost 4, with 12 bases in between. The CDR3 DNA reads TGTGCCTGGAGTGTACGGGGGCGCGGCACTGAAGCTTTCTTT. Its translation: CAWSVRGRGTEAFF.

The rearrangement joins TRBV11-2 to TRBJ1-3; D remains ambiguous. The CDR3 is 13 residues long. CDR1 SGHAT and CDR2 FQNNGV come from the germline V gene. Trimming took off 5 bases at V and 0 bases at J, with 5 bases between the two ends. This CDR3 is CASSPASGNTIYF. CDR3 DNA: TGTGCCAGCAGCCCCGCCTCTGGAAACACCATATATTTT.

The V gene is TRBV19, the J gene TRBJ2-1; TRBD2 matches at 11 bases. Germline V CDR1 and CDR2: LNHDA, SQIVND (reference sequence). V lost 3 bases, J lost 3 bases, and 10 bases stayed unmatched. The CDR3 spans 18 residues. The CDR3 here is CASSMSASGRYRYNEQFF. Here the CDR3 DNA reads TGTGCCAGTAGTATGAGCGCTAGCGGGAGGTATCGCTACAATGAGCAGTTCTTC.

The sample holds one count of this clone. The rearrangement joins TRBV5-4 to TRBJ2-5, with 12 nucleotides matching TRBD2. Trimming cost V 0 bases and J 4 bases; bases outside gene matches: 4. The CDR3 has 16 amino acids. Germline CDR1 reads SGHNT; CDR2 reads YYREEE (reference sequence). As DNA, the CDR3 is TGTGCCAGCAGCTTGGGTGGACTAGCGGGACTAGAGACCCAGTACTTC. Protein product: CASSLGGLAGLETQYF.

About this clone itself: The junction differs from germline at one of its ends, possibly a read error. The chain combines TRBV29-1 with TRBJ1-2; TRBD1 agrees at 7 bases. CDR1 is SQVTM, CDR2 ANQGSEA, per germline. CDR3 length: 15 amino acids. CDR3 DNA sequence: TGCGGCGTTGAAGATCTTGGGCAGGGGGGTCTGGGCTACACCTTC. Translation: CGVEDLGQGGLGYTF.

V usage is TRBV4-1 and J usage is TRBJ2-5; a weak D match, TRBD2 (5 bases). The ends were cut back, 4 bases at V and 5 bases at J, with 20 bases in the middle. The CDR3 runs 16 residues. Germline CDR1 and CDR2: MGHRA and YSYEKL. CDR3 bases: TGCGCCAGCAGCCGTTGGGCGGGCCAAGAGATGGAGACCCAGTACTTC. Amino acids: CASSRWAGQEMETQYF.

V gene TRBV30 combines with J gene TRBJ2-3; 12 bases line up with TRBD2. CDR3 length equals 15 residues. CDR1 is GTSNPN, CDR2 SVGIG, per germline (reference sequence). V lost 4 bases to trimming and J lost 1 base; unmatched junction nucleotides: 3. For the CDR3, the DNA is TGTGCCTGGAAGACTAGCGGGGGAGGCACAGATACGCAGTATTTT. Amino acid sequence: CAWKTSGGGTDTQYF.

This sequence joins TRBV4-3 and TRBJ2-1, with 11 bases identical to TRBD2. Germline CDR1 is LGHNA and CDR2 is YSLEER. The CDR3 contains 20 residues. V lost 0 bases, J lost 7 bases, and 17 bases stayed unmatched. CDR3 region: CASSQDLAGGNFVGANEQFF. DNA for the CDR3: TGCGCCAGCAGCCAAGACCTAGCGGGAGGAAACTTTGTAGGGGCAAATGAGCAGTTCTTC.

CDR3 loop: CASSRYGSGRGGFYNEQFF. CDR3 bases: TGTGCCAGTAGTAGATACGGCTCGGGGCGTGGGGGGTTCTACAATGAGCAGTTCTTC. J is TRBJ2-1 and V is TRBV19; possible D gene TRBD2, 6 bases. Trimming took 4 bases from V and 3 from J, leaving 25 bases between them. Germline V lookup: CDR1 LNHDA, CDR2 SQIVND (reference sequence). CDR3 size: 19 residues.

The V gene is TRBV6-1, the J gene TRBJ1-2, with 7 positions matching TRBD1. The CDR3 has 13 residues. Germline-derived CDR1 and CDR2 are MNHNS and SASEGT. The junction had 3 bases not matched to a gene; V was cut back by 4 bases and J by 4 bases. CDR3 amino acids: CASSGQGGYGYTF. DNA for the CDR3: TGTGCCAGCAGTGGGCAGGGGGGCTATGGCTACACCTTC.

The chain combines TRBV4-2 with TRBJ2-2, with D tentatively TRBD1 (6 bases). Germline V CDR1 and CDR2: LGHNA, YNFKEQ. CDR3 length: 18 residues. V lost 0 bases and J 0 bases, leaving 14 bases between the germline ends. CDR3 sequence reads: CASSQERGKISNTGELFF. The CDR3 nucleotides read TGTGCCAGCAGCCAAGAGAGGGGGAAGATCTCGAACACCGGGGAGCTGTTTTTT.